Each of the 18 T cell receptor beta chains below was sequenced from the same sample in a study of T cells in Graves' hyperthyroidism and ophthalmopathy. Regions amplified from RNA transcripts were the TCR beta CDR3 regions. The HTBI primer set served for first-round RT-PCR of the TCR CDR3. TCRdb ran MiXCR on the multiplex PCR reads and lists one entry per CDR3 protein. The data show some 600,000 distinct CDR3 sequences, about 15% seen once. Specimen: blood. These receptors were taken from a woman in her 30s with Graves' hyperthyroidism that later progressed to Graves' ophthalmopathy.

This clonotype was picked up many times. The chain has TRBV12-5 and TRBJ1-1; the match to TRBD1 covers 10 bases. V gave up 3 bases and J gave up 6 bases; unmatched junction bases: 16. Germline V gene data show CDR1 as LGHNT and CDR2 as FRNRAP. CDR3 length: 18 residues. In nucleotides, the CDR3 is TGTGCTAGTGGTTTCTTCGCCGGGACAGGGGCACCAGGCGCTGAAGCTTTCTTT. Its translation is CASGFFAGTGAPGAEAFF. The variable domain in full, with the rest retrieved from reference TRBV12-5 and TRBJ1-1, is DARVTQTPRHKVTEMGQEVTMRCQPILGHNTVFWYRQTMMQGLELLAYFRNRAPLDDSGMPKDRFSAEMPDATLATLKIQPSEPRDSAVYFCASGFFAGTGAPGAEAFFGQGTRLTVV.

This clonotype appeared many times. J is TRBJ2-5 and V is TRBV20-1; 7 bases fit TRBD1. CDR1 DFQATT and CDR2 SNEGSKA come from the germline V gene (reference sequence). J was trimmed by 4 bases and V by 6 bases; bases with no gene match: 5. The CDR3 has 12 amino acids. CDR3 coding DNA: TGCAGTGCACAGGGGATGGGAGAGACCCAGTACTTC. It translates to CSAQGMGETQYF.

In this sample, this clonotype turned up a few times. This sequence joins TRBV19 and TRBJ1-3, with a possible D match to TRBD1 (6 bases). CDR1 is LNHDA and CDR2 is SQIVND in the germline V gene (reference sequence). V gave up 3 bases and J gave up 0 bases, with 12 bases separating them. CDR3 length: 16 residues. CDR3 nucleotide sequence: TGTGCCAGTAGTATCCCAGAGGACAGCTCTGGAAACACCATATATTTT. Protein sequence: CASSIPEDSSGNTIYF.

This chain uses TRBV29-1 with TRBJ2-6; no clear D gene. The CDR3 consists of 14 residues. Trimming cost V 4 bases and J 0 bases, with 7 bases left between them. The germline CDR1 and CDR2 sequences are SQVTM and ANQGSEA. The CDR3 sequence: CSVGRVSGANVLTF. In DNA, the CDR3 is TGCAGCGTTGGACGGGTCTCTGGGGCCAACGTCCTGACTTTC.

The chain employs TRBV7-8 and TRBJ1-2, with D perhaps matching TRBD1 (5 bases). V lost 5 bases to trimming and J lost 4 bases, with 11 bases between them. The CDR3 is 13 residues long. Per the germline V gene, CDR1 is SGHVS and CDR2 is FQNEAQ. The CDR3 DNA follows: TGTGCCAGCAGCGACGGGACGGCCTATGGCTACACCTTC. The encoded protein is CASSDGTAYGYTF.

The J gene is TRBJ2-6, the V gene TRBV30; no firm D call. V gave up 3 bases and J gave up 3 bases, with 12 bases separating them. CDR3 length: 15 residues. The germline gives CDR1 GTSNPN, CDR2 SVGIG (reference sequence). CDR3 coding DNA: TGTGCCTGGAGGGTTCCAGACGGTGGGGCCAACGTCCTGACTTTC. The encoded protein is CAWRVPDGGANVLTF.

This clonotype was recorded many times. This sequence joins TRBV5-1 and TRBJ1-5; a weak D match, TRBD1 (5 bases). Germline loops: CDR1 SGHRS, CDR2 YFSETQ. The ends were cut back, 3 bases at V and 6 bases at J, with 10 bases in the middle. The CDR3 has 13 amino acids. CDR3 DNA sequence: TGCGCCAGCAGCTCGGGGCCGGGTCAGCCCCAGCATTTT. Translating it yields CASSSGPGQPQHF.

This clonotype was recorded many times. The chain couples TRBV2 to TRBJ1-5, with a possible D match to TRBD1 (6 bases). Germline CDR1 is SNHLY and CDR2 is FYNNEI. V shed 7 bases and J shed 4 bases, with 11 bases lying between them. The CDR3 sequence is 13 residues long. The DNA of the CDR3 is TGTGCCAGCACCCTAGACAGGAATCAGCCCCAGCATTTT. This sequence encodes CASTLDRNQPQHF.

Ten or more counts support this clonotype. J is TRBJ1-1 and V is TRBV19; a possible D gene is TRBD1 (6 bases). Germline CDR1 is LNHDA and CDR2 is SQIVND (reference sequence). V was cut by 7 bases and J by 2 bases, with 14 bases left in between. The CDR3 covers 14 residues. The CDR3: CASTDGGYNTEAFF. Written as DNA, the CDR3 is TGTGCCAGTACCGACGGGGGCTATAACACTGAAGCTTTCTTT.

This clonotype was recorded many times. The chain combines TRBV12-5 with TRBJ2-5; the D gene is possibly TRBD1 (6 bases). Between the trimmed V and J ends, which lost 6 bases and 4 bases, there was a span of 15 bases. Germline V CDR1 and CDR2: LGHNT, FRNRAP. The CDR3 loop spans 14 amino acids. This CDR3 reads CASGNPGDGETQYF. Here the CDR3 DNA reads TGTGCTAGTGGAAACCCAGGGGATGGAGAGACCCAGTACTTC.

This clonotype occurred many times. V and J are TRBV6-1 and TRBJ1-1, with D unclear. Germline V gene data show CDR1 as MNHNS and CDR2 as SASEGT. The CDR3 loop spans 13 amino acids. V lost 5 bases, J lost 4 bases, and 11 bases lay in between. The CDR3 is CASSPWMGTEAFF. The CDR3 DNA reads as TGTGCCAGCAGTCCCTGGATGGGCACTGAAGCTTTCTTT.

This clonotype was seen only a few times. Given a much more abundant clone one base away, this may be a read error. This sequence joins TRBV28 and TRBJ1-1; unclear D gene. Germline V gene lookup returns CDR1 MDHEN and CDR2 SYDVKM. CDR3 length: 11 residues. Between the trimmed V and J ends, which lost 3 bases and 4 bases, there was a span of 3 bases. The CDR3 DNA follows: TGTGCCAGCAGTTTGCCCACTGAAGCTTTCTTT. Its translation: CASSLPTEAFF.

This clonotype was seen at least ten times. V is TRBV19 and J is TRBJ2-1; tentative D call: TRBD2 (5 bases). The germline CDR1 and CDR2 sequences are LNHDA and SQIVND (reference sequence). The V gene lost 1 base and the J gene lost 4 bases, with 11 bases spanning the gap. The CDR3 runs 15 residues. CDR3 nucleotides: TGTGCCAGTAGTATAGGCAGCGGCCAGTACAATGAGCAGTTCTTC. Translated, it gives CASSIGSGQYNEQFF.

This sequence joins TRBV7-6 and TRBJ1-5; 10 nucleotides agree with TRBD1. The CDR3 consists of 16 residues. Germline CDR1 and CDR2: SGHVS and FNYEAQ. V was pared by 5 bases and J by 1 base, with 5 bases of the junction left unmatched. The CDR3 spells CASSMGTGASNQPQHF. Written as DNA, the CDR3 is TGTGCCAGCAGCATGGGGACAGGGGCCAGCAATCAGCCCCAGCATTTT.

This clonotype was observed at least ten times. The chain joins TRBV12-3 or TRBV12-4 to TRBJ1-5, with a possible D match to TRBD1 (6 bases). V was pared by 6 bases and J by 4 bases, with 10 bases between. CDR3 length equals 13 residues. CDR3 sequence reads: CASSRTGNQPQHF. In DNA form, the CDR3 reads TGTGCCAGCAGCCGTACAGGGAATCAGCCCCAGCATTTT.

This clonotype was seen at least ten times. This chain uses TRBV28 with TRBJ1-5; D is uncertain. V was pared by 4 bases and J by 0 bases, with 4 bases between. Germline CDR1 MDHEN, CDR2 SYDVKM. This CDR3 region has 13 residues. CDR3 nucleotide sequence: TGTGCCAGCAGTTCCCCTAGCAATCAGCCCCAGCATTTT. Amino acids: CASSSPSNQPQHF. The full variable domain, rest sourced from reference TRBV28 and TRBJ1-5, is DVKVTQSSRYLVKRTGEKVFLECVQDMDHENMFWYRQDPGLGLRLIYFSYDVKMKEKGDIPEGYSVSREKKERFSLILESASTNQTSMYLCASSSPSNQPQHFGDGTRLSIL.

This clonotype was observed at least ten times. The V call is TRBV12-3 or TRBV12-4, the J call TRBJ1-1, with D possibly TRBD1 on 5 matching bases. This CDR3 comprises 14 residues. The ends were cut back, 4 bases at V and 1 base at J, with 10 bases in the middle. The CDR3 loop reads CASSSRGKNTEAFF. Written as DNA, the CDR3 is TGTGCCAGCAGTTCGAGGGGCAAGAACACTGAAGCTTTCTTT.

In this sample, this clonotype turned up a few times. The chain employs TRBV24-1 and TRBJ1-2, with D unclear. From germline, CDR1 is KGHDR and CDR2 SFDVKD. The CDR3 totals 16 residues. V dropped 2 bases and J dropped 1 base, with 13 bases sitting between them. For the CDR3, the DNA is TGTGCCACCAGTGATTCGAGGAGCAGCCATAACTATGGCTACACCTTC. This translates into CATSDSRSSHNYGYTF.